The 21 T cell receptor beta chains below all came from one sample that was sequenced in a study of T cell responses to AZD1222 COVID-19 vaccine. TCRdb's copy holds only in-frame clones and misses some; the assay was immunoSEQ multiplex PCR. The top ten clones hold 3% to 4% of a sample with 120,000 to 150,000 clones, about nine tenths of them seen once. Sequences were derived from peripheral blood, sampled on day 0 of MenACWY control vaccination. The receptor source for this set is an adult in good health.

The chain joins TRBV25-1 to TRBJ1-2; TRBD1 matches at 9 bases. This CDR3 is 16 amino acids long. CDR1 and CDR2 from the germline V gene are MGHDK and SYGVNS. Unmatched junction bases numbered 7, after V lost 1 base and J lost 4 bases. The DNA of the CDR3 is TGTGCCAGCAGTGAATGGGACAGGGAGAAGGTCTATGGCTACACCTTC. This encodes CASSEWDREKVYGYTF.

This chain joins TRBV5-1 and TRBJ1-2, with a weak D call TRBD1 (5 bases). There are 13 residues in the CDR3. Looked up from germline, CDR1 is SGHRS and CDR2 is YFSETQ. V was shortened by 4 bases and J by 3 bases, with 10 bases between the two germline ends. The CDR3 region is CASSIQADYGYTF. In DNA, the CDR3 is TGCGCCAGCAGCATACAGGCAGACTATGGCTACACCTTC.

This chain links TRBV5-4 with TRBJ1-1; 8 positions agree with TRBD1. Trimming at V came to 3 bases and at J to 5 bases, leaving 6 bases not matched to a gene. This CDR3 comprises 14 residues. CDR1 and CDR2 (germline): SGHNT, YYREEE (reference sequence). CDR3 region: CASSSIQGATEAFF. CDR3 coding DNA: TGTGCCAGCAGCTCGATCCAGGGGGCAACTGAAGCTTTCTTT.

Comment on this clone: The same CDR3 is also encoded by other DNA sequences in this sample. The CDR3 loop is CASSYPGGSYEQYF. The CDR3 bases are TGTGCCAGCAGTTACCCAGGGGGGTCCTACGAGCAGTACTTC. The gene calls are TRBV6-5 and TRBJ2-7; D is perhaps TRBD1 (7 bases). Trimming shortened V by 2 bases and J by 1 base, and 9 bases separated the two germline ends. From germline, CDR1 is MNHEY and CDR2 SVGAGI. The CDR3 extends over 14 amino acids.

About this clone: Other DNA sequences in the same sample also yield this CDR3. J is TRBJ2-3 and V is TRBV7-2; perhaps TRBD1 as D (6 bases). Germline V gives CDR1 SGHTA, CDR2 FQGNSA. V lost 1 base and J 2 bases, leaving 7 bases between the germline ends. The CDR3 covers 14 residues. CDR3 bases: TGTGCCAGCAGCTTAGTGGGGGCCACAGATACGCAGTATTTT. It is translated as CASSLVGATDTQYF. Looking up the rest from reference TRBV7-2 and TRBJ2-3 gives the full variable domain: GAGVSQSPSNKVTEKGKDVELRCDPISGHTALYWYRQSLGQGLEFLIYFQGNSAPDKSGLPSDRFSAERTGGSVSTLTIQRTQQEDSAVYLCASSLVGATDTQYFGPGTRLTVL.

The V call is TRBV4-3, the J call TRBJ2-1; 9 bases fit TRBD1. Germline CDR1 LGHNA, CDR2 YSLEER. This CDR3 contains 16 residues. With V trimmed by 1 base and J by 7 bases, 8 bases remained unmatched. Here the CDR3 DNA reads TGCGCCAGCAGCCAAGTGGGACAGGGCCTCCTAAATGAGCAGTTCTTC. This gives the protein CASSQVGQGLLNEQFF.

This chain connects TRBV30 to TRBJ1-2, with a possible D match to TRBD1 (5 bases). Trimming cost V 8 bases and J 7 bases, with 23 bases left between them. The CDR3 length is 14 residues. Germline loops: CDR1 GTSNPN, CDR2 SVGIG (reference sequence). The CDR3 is CAGLPLARAFGYTF. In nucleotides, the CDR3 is TGTGCCGGCCTCCCCTTGGCCAGGGCCTTTGGCTACACCTTC.

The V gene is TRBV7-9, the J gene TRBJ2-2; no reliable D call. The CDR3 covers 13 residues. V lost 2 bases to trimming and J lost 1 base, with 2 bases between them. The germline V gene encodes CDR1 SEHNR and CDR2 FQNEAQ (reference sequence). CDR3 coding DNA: TGTGCCAGCAGCTTATTGAACACCGGGGAGCTGTTTTTT. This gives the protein CASSLLNTGELFF.

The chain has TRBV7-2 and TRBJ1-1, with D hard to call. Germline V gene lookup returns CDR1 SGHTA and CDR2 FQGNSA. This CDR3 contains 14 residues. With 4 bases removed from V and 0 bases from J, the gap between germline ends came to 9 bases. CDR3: CASSSRHMNTEAFF. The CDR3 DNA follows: TGTGCCAGCAGCTCGCGGCACATGAACACTGAAGCTTTCTTT.

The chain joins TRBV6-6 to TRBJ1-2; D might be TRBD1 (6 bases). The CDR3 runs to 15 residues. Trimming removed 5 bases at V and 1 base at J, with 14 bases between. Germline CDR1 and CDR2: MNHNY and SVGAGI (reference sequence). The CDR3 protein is CASSRYREGNYGYTF. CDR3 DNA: TGTGCCAGCAGTCGCTACAGGGAGGGTAACTATGGCTACACCTTC.

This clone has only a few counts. CDR3 amino acids: CASSLSRTGGNEQFF. In DNA, the CDR3 is TGTGCCAGCAGCCTAAGCCGGACAGGGGGGAATGAGCAGTTCTTC. The chain recombines TRBV3-1 (or the pseudogene TRBV3-2) with TRBJ2-1; 10 nucleotides match TRBD1. CDR3 size: 15 residues. Per germline, CDR1 LGHDT and CDR2 YNNKEL (reference sequence). V lost 4 bases, J lost 7 bases, and 7 bases stayed unmatched.

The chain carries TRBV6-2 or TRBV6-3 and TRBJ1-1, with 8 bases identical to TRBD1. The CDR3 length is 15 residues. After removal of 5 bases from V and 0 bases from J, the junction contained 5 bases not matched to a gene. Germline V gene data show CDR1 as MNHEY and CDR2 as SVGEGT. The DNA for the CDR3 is TGTGCCAGCAGTCGGCAGGGGGCAATGAACACTGAAGCTTTCTTT. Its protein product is CASSRQGAMNTEAFF.

Here the CDR3 reads CASSSLPPGLAGDSSYNEQFF. The CDR3 bases are TGCGCCAGCAGTTCTCTACCCCCGGGACTAGCGGGGGATAGCTCCTACAATGAGCAGTTCTTC. This chain links TRBV5-1 with TRBJ2-1; 14 positions match TRBD2. CDR1 is SGHRS and CDR2 is YFSETQ in the germline V gene. Trimming removed 5 bases from V and 0 bases from J; junction bases left unmatched: 16. The CDR3 loop spans 21 amino acids.

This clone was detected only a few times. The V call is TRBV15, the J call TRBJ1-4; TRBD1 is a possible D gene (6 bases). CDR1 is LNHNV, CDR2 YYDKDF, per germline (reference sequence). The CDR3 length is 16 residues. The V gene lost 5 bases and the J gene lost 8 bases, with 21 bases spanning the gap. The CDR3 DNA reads TGTGCCACCAGCCCTACGTACGAGGGGGTGGGGGAAAAACTGTTTTTT. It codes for CATSPTYEGVGEKLFF.

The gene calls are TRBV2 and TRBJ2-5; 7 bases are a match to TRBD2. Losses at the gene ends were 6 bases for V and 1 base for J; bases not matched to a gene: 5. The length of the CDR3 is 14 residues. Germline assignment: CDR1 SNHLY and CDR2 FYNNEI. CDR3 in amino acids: CASRFLAVQETQYF. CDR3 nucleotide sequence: TGTGCCAGCAGGTTTCTAGCGGTCCAAGAGACCCAGTACTTC.

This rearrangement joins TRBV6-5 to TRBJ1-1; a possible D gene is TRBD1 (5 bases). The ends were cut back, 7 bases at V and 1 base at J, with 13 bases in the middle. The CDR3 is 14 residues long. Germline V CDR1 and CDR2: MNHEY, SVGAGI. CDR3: CASTLGGTNTEAFF. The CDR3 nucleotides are TGTGCCAGCACCTTAGGCGGGACGAACACTGAAGCTTTCTTT.

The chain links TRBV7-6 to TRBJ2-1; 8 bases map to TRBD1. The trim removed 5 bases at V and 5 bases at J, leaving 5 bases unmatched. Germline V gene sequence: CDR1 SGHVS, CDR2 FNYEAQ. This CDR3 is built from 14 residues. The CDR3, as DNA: TGTGCCAGCAGCCCGCTGACAGGGGACAATGAGCAGTTCTTC. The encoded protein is CASSPLTGDNEQFF.

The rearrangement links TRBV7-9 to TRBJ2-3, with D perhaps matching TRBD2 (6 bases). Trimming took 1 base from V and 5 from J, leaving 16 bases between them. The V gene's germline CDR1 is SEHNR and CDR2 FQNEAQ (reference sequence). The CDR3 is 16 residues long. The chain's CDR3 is CASSLGVADPVDTQYF. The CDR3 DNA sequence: TGTGCCAGCAGCTTAGGGGTAGCGGACCCCGTAGATACGCAGTATTTT.

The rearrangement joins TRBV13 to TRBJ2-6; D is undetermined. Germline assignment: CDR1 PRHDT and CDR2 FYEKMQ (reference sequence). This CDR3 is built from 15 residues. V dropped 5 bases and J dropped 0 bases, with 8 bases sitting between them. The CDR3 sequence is CASSPRTSGANVLTF. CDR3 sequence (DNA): TGTGCCAGCAGCCCCCGAACCTCTGGGGCCAACGTCCTGACTTTC.

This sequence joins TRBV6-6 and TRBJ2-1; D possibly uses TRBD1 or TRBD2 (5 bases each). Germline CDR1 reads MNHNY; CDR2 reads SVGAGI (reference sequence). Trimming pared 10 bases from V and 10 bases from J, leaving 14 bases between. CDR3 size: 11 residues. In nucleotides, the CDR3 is TGTGCCACCACTCTCCGGGGCGAGCAGTTCTTC. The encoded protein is CATTLRGEQFF.

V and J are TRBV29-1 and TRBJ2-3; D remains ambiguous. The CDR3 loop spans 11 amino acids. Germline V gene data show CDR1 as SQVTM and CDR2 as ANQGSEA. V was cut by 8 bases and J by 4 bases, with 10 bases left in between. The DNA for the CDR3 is TGCAGCACGCGTACGTCAGATACGCAGTATTTT. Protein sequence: CSTRTSDTQYF.